This TCR beta chain was sequenced for a study of blood T cell repertoires in COVID-19. Authors' methods: Amplification of reference gene primers was used by the study to estimate nucleated cell counts. Clones were read by immunoSEQ multiplex PCR, and TCRdb kept only the in-frame ones, dropping some. V and J calls and clone size follow that table, whereas D and trimming were derived from the DNA. The sample includes about 300,000 clones, under 90% seen only once; the top ten take about 4%. Participants were aged about 18 to 95 years, lived in under 25 US areas, and enrolled virtually. Trimming removed 9 bases at V and 2 bases at J, with 14 bases between. The CDR3 is 13 residues long. Germline CDR1 is MNHEY and CDR2 is SVGAGI. A single count supports this clone.

This sequence was found in a man between 25 and 39 years old who had recovered from COVID-19. The sample taken for sequencing was PBMCs or T cells enriched from blood (not recorded which). The chain combines TRBV6-5 with TRBJ2-7; possibly TRBD1 for D (6 bases). CDR3 nucleotide sequence: TGTGCCAGTCAAAGATCAGGGGCCTACGAGCAGTACTTC. It is translated as CASQRSGAYEQYF.